The 29 T cell receptor beta chains listed next were all sequenced from one sample in a study of T cells in Graves' hyperthyroidism and ophthalmopathy. RNA transcripts yielded amplified TCR beta CDR3 regions. When the TCR CDR3 underwent first-round RT-PCR, the HTBI primer set was used. Each CDR3 protein is one row after TCRdb ran MiXCR on the multiplex PCR reads. Here the sample spans 300,000 to 500,000 distinct CDR3 sequences, roughly 13% being singletons. Source material: blood. Receptors were obtained from a man in his fifties or sixties with Graves' ophthalmopathy.

In this sample, this clonotype turned up many times. The chain employs TRBV20-1 and TRBJ2-3; 7 nucleotides line up with TRBD2. The ends lost 7 bases at V and 9 bases at J; junction bases unmatched: 7. Germline CDR1 reads DFQATT; CDR2 reads SNEGSKA (reference sequence). The CDR3 is 11 residues long. The CDR3 sequence is CSVSDGGTQYF. The CDR3 nucleotides are TGCAGTGTTTCGGACGGGGGGACGCAGTATTTT.

This clonotype has a count of ten or more. The chain carries TRBV28 and TRBJ1-2, with D unresolved. CDR1 and CDR2 (germline): MDHEN, SYDVKM. The CDR3 covers 14 residues. V dropped 3 bases and J dropped 5 bases, with 13 bases sitting between them. The CDR3: CASSFLGRLYGYTF. Written as DNA, the CDR3 is TGTGCCAGCAGTTTCCTAGGGAGGCTATATGGCTACACCTTC.

On this clonotype: A much larger clone lies a single base off, so this may be a read error. J is TRBJ1-5 and V is TRBV5-1, with 7 bases matching TRBD1. V was pared by 4 bases and J by 4 bases, with 8 bases of the junction left unmatched. The CDR3 loop spans 15 amino acids. The V gene's germline CDR1 is SGHRS and CDR2 YFSETQ. The CDR3 DNA is TGCGCCAGCAGCCGCAGACAGGGTCCGAATCAGCCCCAGCATTTT. It codes for CASSRRQGPNQPQHF.

The chain recombines TRBV20-1 with TRBJ2-2; 8 bases agree with TRBD2. V was clipped by 4 bases and J by 7 bases; unmatched bases: 11. From germline, CDR1 is DFQATT and CDR2 SNEGSKA (reference sequence). The CDR3 length is 15 residues. The CDR3 sequence: CSAKTPTSDHGELFF. CDR3 coding DNA: TGCAGTGCTAAGACCCCGACTAGCGATCACGGGGAGCTGTTTTTT.

This clonotype was counted at least ten times. The chain employs TRBV5-1 and TRBJ1-3; 7 bases are a match to TRBD1. V was clipped by 1 base and J by 1 base; unmatched bases: 5. CDR1 is SGHRS and CDR2 is YFSETQ in the germline V gene. The CDR3 spans 16 residues. CDR3 region: CASSLTGDASGNTIYF. The CDR3 coding sequence is TGCGCCAGCAGCTTGACAGGGGACGCTTCTGGAAACACCATATATTTT.

Of note for this clonotype: With a much larger clone just one base away, this may be a read error. The CDR3 DNA reads as TGTGCCAGCAAAACCCACCTAGCGTTCCATTCCTACAATGAGCAGTTCTTC. Protein product: CASKTHLAFHSYNEQFF. This chain uses TRBV28 with TRBJ2-1; D perhaps matches TRBD2 (6 bases). The CDR3 consists of 17 residues. Trimming took 7 bases from V and 1 from J, leaving 20 bases between them. Germline CDR1 is MDHEN and CDR2 is SYDVKM.

This clonotype was seen at least ten times. The chain links TRBV28 to TRBJ1-6; the match to TRBD1 covers 7 bases. The J segment lost 7 bases and the V segment lost 4 bases, leaving 7 bases of the junction unmatched. Germline-derived CDR1 and CDR2 are MDHEN and SYDVKM. The length of the CDR3 is 15 residues. The CDR3 sequence: CASSSQGTANSPLHF. CDR3 coding DNA: TGTGCCAGCAGTTCTCAGGGGACAGCCAATTCACCCCTCCACTTT.

The rearrangement uses TRBV5-6 and TRBJ1-4, with 7 positions matching TRBD1. The CDR3 is 15 amino acids. CDR1 and CDR2 from the germline V gene are SGHDT and YYEEEE. The V gene end was trimmed by 3 bases and the J gene end by 3 bases; junction bases not matched to a gene: 5. In nucleotides, the CDR3 is TGTGCCAGCAGCTCGACAGGGAGGGCTAATGAAAAACTGTTTTTT. It codes for CASSSTGRANEKLFF.

This clonotype has a count of ten or more. V and J are TRBV11-2 and TRBJ1-6, with a possible D match to TRBD1 (6 bases). V lost 2 bases, J lost 8 bases, and 10 bases lay in between. CDR3 length: 14 residues. The germline V gene encodes CDR1 SGHAT and CDR2 FQNNGV. The CDR3 sequence is CASSLSGADSPLHF. In DNA, the CDR3 is TGTGCCAGCAGCTTATCAGGGGCGGATTCACCCCTCCACTTT.

This clonotype has at least ten counts. V and J are TRBV19 and TRBJ2-2; 9 positions agree with TRBD1. The V segment lost 5 bases and the J segment 6 bases; nucleotides outside the gene matches: 25. The CDR3 is 21 residues long. The V gene's germline CDR1 is LNHDA and CDR2 SQIVND (reference sequence). CDR3 in DNA: TGTGCCAGTAGTTCCTACGGGACAGGGAACTCCCAGCGTTCGCGGGCCGGGGAGCTGTTTTTT. It is translated as CASSSYGTGNSQRSRAGELFF. Looking up the rest from reference TRBV19 and TRBJ2-2 gives the full variable domain: DGGITQSPKYLFRKEGQNVTLSCEQNLNHDAMYWYRQDPGQGLRLIYYSQIVNDFQKGDIAEGYSVSREKKESFPLTVTSAQKNPTAFYLCASSSYGTGNSQRSRAGELFFGEGSRLTVL.

The sample holds a few counts of this clonotype. Because it lacks the conserved phenylalanine or tryptophan at the end, this CDR3 is likely a read error. The chain joins TRBV12-3 or TRBV12-4 to TRBJ1-2, with D perhaps TRBD1 (5 bases). The CDR3 runs 15 residues. V was trimmed by 6 bases and J by 0 bases, leaving 14 bases between them. The CDR3 region is CASSRTGTANYGYTL. CDR3 DNA: TGTGCCAGCAGCCGCACCGGGACGGCTAACTATGGCTACACCCTC.

This clonotype was recorded many times. The CDR3 loop reads CASSRLGPRYSYEQYF. The CDR3 nucleotides read TGTGCCAGCTCACGCCTTGGACCCCGTTATTCCTACGAGCAGTACTTC. This chain links TRBV18 with TRBJ2-7, with D uncertain. Germline values: CDR1 KGHSH, CDR2 LQKENI. The V and J ends lost 4 bases and 1 base respectively, with 17 bases between them. This CDR3 has 16 amino acids.

This clonotype was detected a few times. The chain employs TRBV5-1 and TRBJ2-4, with TRBD1 matching 7 bases. The length of the CDR3 is 15 residues. V lost 4 bases to trimming and J lost 1 base; unmatched junction nucleotides: 5. Germline V gives CDR1 SGHRS, CDR2 YFSETQ. The CDR3 nucleotides read TGCGCCAGCAGCAGGGACAGCCTCGCCAAAAACATTCAGTACTTC. Translated: CASSRDSLAKNIQYF.

This clonotype was seen only a few times. The rearrangement uses TRBV14 and TRBJ1-1; no firm D call. CDR3 length: 13 residues. Germline values: CDR1 SGHDN, CDR2 FVKESK. V lost 5 bases and J lost 4, with 11 bases in between. The CDR3: CASSVWGGTEAFF. The CDR3 DNA reads as TGTGCCAGCAGCGTCTGGGGAGGCACTGAAGCTTTCTTT.

In its sample, this clonotype was seen once. The chain employs TRBV20-1 and TRBJ2-3; 12 nucleotides align to TRBD2. The junction had 4 bases not matched to a gene; V was cut back by 5 bases and J by 4 bases. Germline V lookup: CDR1 DFQATT, CDR2 SNEGSKA (reference sequence). CDR3 length: 14 amino acids. In DNA, the CDR3 is TGCAGTGCTCTAGCGGGAGGGCCGGCAGATACGCAGTATTTT. Its protein is CSALAGGPADTQYF.

CDR3 DNA: TGTGCCAGCAGTGTCATTGTCTATGGCTACACCTTC. This encodes CASSVIVYGYTF. The rearrangement uses TRBV2 and TRBJ1-2; D unclear. The CDR3 extends over 12 amino acids. Trimming took 4 bases from V and 4 from J, leaving 7 bases between them. The V gene's germline CDR1 is SNHLY and CDR2 FYNNEI.

This clonotype was counted many times. The V gene is TRBV20-1, the J gene TRBJ2-3; D uncertain. Trimming cost V 3 bases and J 2 bases, with 12 bases left between them. The CDR3 covers 14 residues. CDR1 DFQATT and CDR2 SNEGSKA come from the germline V gene (reference sequence). CDR3 in DNA: TGCAGTGCTAGGGTACGGCTAAACACAGATACGCAGTATTTT. Translation: CSARVRLNTDTQYF.

This clonotype was detected many times. The chain combines TRBV12-3 or TRBV12-4 with TRBJ2-1, with TRBD2 identical over 14 bases. The CDR3 contains 16 residues. V gave up 0 bases and J gave up 7 bases; unmatched junction bases: 2. CDR3 nucleotide sequence: TGTGCCAGCAGTTTAGCGGGGACTAGCGGGAGTAATGAGCAGTTCTTC. It specifies CASSLAGTSGSNEQFF.

The V call is TRBV12-3 or TRBV12-4, the J call TRBJ2-1; a possible D gene is TRBD2 (5 bases). Trimming took off 6 bases at V and 3 bases at J, with 15 bases between the two ends. CDR3 length equals 15 residues. CDR3 sequence reads: CASSFTTIHYNEQFF. CDR3 nucleotide sequence: TGTGCCAGCAGCTTTACGACTATACACTACAATGAGCAGTTCTTC.

This clonotype came up many times. The chain employs TRBV24-1 and TRBJ2-3; possibly TRBD2 for D (5 bases). V was pared by 4 bases and J by 2 bases, with 12 bases between. The CDR3 runs 15 residues. CDR1 and CDR2 (germline): KGHDR, SFDVKD. The CDR3 coding sequence is TGTGCCACCAGTGACCCCAAAGCGGTCACAGATACGCAGTATTTT. Residues: CATSDPKAVTDTQYF.

This clonotype was detected ten times or more. The V call is TRBV30, the J call TRBJ2-7; 11 nucleotides align to TRBD2. J gave up 4 bases and V 2 bases, and 4 bases lay outside the gene matches. Germline V CDR1 and CDR2: GTSNPN, SVGIG (reference sequence). The CDR3 is 14 residues long. CDR3: CAWSLAGGVYEQYF. The CDR3 nucleotides are TGTGCCTGGAGTCTAGCGGGAGGTGTGTACGAGCAGTACTTC.

This clonotype was counted between two and nine times. The chain uses TRBV2 and TRBJ2-3, with no clear D. Looked up from germline, CDR1 is SNHLY and CDR2 is FYNNEI. This CDR3 has 11 amino acids. V shed 4 bases and J shed 6 bases, with 5 bases lying between them. Written as DNA, the CDR3 is TGTGCCAGCAGTGGTGAGGATACGCAGTATTTT. Protein: CASSGEDTQYF.

V gene TRBV4-2 combines with J gene TRBJ2-3; no clear D gene. The germline V gene encodes CDR1 LGHNA and CDR2 YNFKEQ. The V and J ends lost 0 bases and 2 bases respectively, with 9 bases between them. The CDR3 is 15 residues long. CDR3 sequence: CASSQEGSVTDTQYF. The DNA of the CDR3 is TGTGCCAGCAGCCAAGAAGGGTCCGTCACAGATACGCAGTATTTT.

Note on this clonotype: This may arise from a read error, as a much more abundant clone is one base away. The chain joins TRBV5-5 to TRBJ2-1; 7 nucleotides agree with TRBD2. This CDR3 is 15 amino acids long. V lost 1 base and J lost 10; bases outside the gene matches: 11. Per the germline V gene, CDR1 is SGHKS and CDR2 is YYEKEE (reference sequence). CDR3 sequence reads: CASSLTSVGPYEQFF. CDR3 in DNA: TGTGCCAGCAGCTTGACTAGCGTCGGTCCCTACGAGCAGTTCTTC.

This clonotype was detected a few times. The chain employs TRBV19 and TRBJ2-3; D remains unclear. The V end lost 4 bases, the J end lost 3 bases, and 14 bases lay between the germline ends. CDR3 length equals 15 residues. Germline loops: CDR1 LNHDA, CDR2 SQIVND (reference sequence). The CDR3 DNA follows: TGTGCCAGTAGTACCACCGTTGTGGGTACAGATACGCAGTATTTT. This gives the protein CASSTTVVGTDTQYF.

This clonotype has only a few counts. This chain joins TRBV15 and TRBJ2-5; no firm D call. V was pared by 4 bases and J by 5 bases, with 11 bases between. The CDR3 has 13 residues. In germline, CDR1 is LNHNV, CDR2 YYDKDF (reference sequence). In DNA, the CDR3 is TGTGCCACCAGCAATGGAGAGTCCGAGACCCAGTACTTC. Protein product: CATSNGESETQYF.

This clonotype was found many times. This chain uses TRBV10-3 with TRBJ1-1; no reliable D call. Deletions cut 4 bases from V and 2 bases from J, with 17 bases between. CDR1 and CDR2 from the germline V gene are ENHRY and SYGVKD. The CDR3 runs to 16 residues. In DNA, the CDR3 is TGTGCCATCAGTGGACTCTGGGCAGAAGAAAACACTGAAGCTTTCTTT. Protein product: CAISGLWAEENTEAFF.

The chain employs TRBV6-2 or TRBV6-3 and TRBJ2-1; 13 positions match TRBD2. The CDR3 runs to 20 residues. The junction had 17 bases not matched to a gene; V was cut back by 6 bases and J by 3 bases. Looked up from germline, CDR1 is MNHEY and CDR2 is SVGEGT. The CDR3 DNA is TGTGCCAGCAGAACCCCGGGACTAGCGGGGCCGAGTGGCGTCTACAATGAGCAGTTCTTC. As protein: CASRTPGLAGPSGVYNEQFF.

This clonotype was counted only a few times. The V call is TRBV25-1, the J call TRBJ1-1; 9 nucleotides agree with TRBD1. Losses at the gene ends were 3 bases for V and 3 bases for J; bases not matched to a gene: 8. Germline V gene sequence: CDR1 MGHDK, CDR2 SYGVNS. This CDR3 region has 16 residues. The CDR3 region has the DNA TGTGCCAGCAGTGATCCGGGACAGGGAACGTACACTGAAGCTTTCTTT. This gives the protein CASSDPGQGTYTEAFF.